Each of the 22 T cell receptor beta chains below was sequenced from the same sample in a study of blood T cell repertoires in COVID-19. Some clones are missing from TCRdb's copy, which holds only in-frame ones; the method was immunoSEQ multiplex PCR. The profile shows some 150,000 clones, approximately 85% of them singletons. The sample consisted of peripheral blood. The receptors derive from a man in his 60s with COVID-19, enrolled during active disease.

This chain uses TRBV30 with TRBJ2-5; possible D gene TRBD1, 6 bases. V was trimmed by 1 base and J by 2 bases, leaving 8 bases between them. The CDR3 extends over 13 amino acids. The germline V gene has CDR1 GTSNPN and CDR2 SVGIG (reference sequence). The CDR3 loop is CAWSGTVQETQYF. The CDR3 DNA follows: TGTGCCTGGAGTGGGACAGTACAAGAGACCCAGTACTTC.

J is TRBJ1-5 and V is TRBV6-5, with a weak D call TRBD1 (6 bases). The CDR3 runs to 15 residues. Germline V gene sequence: CDR1 MNHEY, CDR2 SVGAGI. The V gene lost 5 bases and the J gene lost 7 bases, with 18 bases spanning the gap. The CDR3 coding sequence is TGTGCCAGCAGTCCCATGGGCAGGGGTGGACAGCCCCAGCATTTT. Translating it yields CASSPMGRGGQPQHF.

The chain uses TRBV7-9 and TRBJ1-2; tentatively, D is TRBD1 (6 bases). CDR1 is SEHNR, CDR2 FQNEAQ, per germline (reference sequence). With 5 bases removed from V and 5 bases from J, the gap between germline ends came to 15 bases. The CDR3 loop spans 14 amino acids. The CDR3 coding sequence is TGTGCCAGCAGCCAAGGGGGAATTTCGTATGGCTACACCTTC. This gives the protein CASSQGGISYGYTF.

The chain has TRBV19 and TRBJ2-4; 8 bases line up with TRBD1. This CDR3 has 15 residues. Germline V gene data show CDR1 as LNHDA and CDR2 as SQIVND (reference sequence). Unmatched junction bases numbered 6, after V lost 1 base and J lost 7 bases. As DNA, the CDR3 is TGTGCCAGTAGTATAGTGACAGGGGTGAGGAACATTCAGTACTTC. Translated, it gives CASSIVTGVRNIQYF.

The rearrangement links TRBV19 to TRBJ2-2, with TRBD1 matching 9 bases. Per the germline V gene, CDR1 is LNHDA and CDR2 is SQIVND (reference sequence). The CDR3 contains 17 residues. V dropped 4 bases and J dropped 3; count of bases not matched to a gene: 9. The CDR3 DNA reads as TGTGCCAGTAGTACGATTCGGACAGGGGCTTACACCGGGGAGCTGTTTTTT. Encoded protein: CASSTIRTGAYTGELFF.

The genes are TRBV19 and TRBJ2-1; no firm D call. The CDR3 has 13 amino acids. The V and J ends lost 0 bases and 14 bases respectively, with 14 bases between them. Germline CDR1 LNHDA, CDR2 SQIVND (reference sequence). CDR3 coding DNA: TGTGCCAGTAGTATAGATCGCAACTTCCCGAAGTTCTTC. Translating it yields CASSIDRNFPKFF.

Points on this clone: Other DNA sequences of this sample code for an identical CDR3. V gene TRBV18 combines with J gene TRBJ1-6; 7 bases match TRBD1. The ends lost 6 bases at V and 4 bases at J; junction bases unmatched: 3. Germline CDR1 is KGHSH and CDR2 is LQKENI. This CDR3 is built from 14 residues. The CDR3 is CASSRDSYNSPLHF. The CDR3, as DNA: TGTGCCAGCTCCCGGGACAGTTATAATTCACCCCTCCACTTT.

The chain couples TRBV16 to TRBJ1-1; D remains ambiguous. The germline gives CDR1 KGHSY, CDR2 FQNENV. V lost 4 bases to trimming and J lost 0 bases, with 9 bases between them. This CDR3 has 14 amino acids. The CDR3 coding sequence is TGTGCCAGCAGCCGCACCAGGCTGAACACTGAAGCTTTCTTT. It specifies CASSRTRLNTEAFF.

This clone was counted a few times. The chain couples TRBV6-2 or TRBV6-3 to TRBJ2-6; D not certain. Deletions cut 4 bases from V and 2 bases from J, with 21 bases between. The germline V gene encodes CDR1 MNHEY and CDR2 SVGEGT. The CDR3 length is 19 residues. CDR3 nucleotides: TGTGCCAGCAGTTCTTCCCTCCTATACCTGGGCGCTGGGGCCAACGTCCTGACTTTC. Translation gives CASSSSLLYLGAGANVLTF.

V usage is TRBV19 and J usage is TRBJ2-5; possibly TRBD2 for D (6 bases). The CDR3 sequence is 13 residues long. The V end lost 8 bases, the J end lost 1 base, and 11 bases lay between the germline ends. Germline V CDR1 and CDR2: LNHDA, SQIVND (reference sequence). The CDR3 region has the DNA TGTGCCAGTGGATCCGGGAGCCAAGAGACCCAGTACTTC. It yields the protein CASGSGSQETQYF.

This rearrangement joins TRBV18 to TRBJ1-5; TRBD1 might be the D (6 bases). The CDR3 length is 16 residues. Germline loops: CDR1 KGHSH, CDR2 LQKENI. Trimming removed 6 bases at V and 4 bases at J, with 19 bases between. The CDR3: CASSPAGAVRNQPQHF. The CDR3 coding sequence is TGTGCCAGCTCCCCCGCGGGGGCGGTGAGGAATCAGCCCCAGCATTTT.

J is TRBJ1-1 and V is TRBV6-2 or TRBV6-3; 8 nucleotides match TRBD1. CDR3 length: 14 residues. The germline gives CDR1 MNHEY, CDR2 SVGEGT. The junction had 7 bases not matched to a gene; V was cut back by 5 bases and J by 5 bases. The CDR3 protein is CASSRNRGGTEAFF. CDR3 DNA: TGTGCCAGCAGTCGAAACAGGGGGGGAACTGAAGCTTTCTTT.

As for this clone: A junction end diverges from the germline sequence, so it may reflect a read error. The chain couples TRBV6-2 or TRBV6-3 to TRBJ2-1; TRBD1 matches 8 bases. The CDR3 is made up of 13 amino acids. Germline V CDR1 and CDR2: MNHEY, SVGEGT. The CDR3 is CASSYPDRGKEVF. The CDR3 nucleotides are TGTGCCAGCAGTTACCCCGACAGGGGAAAGGAAGTCTTC.

As concerns this clone: The junction departs from the called germline gene at one end, perhaps through a read error. V gene TRBV7-7 combines with J gene TRBJ2-7; 10 nucleotides match TRBD1. Germline CDR1 reads SSHAT; CDR2 reads FNYEAQ (reference sequence). The CDR3 contains 15 residues. In nucleotides, the CDR3 is TGTGCTAGCAGCCCGGGGGGACAGGGGACCTACGAGCAGTACTTC. Translation: CASSPGGQGTYEQYF.

The chain has TRBV6-6 and TRBJ2-5; no reliable D call. V was trimmed by 5 bases and J by 4 bases, leaving 5 bases between them. CDR1 is MNHNY and CDR2 is SVGAGI in the germline V gene (reference sequence). This CDR3 comprises 11 residues. The CDR3 is CASSTGETQYF. CDR3 bases: TGTGCCAGCAGTACTGGAGAGACCCAGTACTTC.

V and J are TRBV5-6 and TRBJ1-1, with 9 bases fitting TRBD1. Germline V lookup: CDR1 SGHDT, CDR2 YYEEEE. Trimming cost V 5 bases and J 1 base; bases outside gene matches: 3. The CDR3 contains 14 residues. The CDR3 nucleotides read TGTGCCAGCAGAAAGGGACAGGGGAACACTGAAGCTTTCTTT. Residues: CASRKGQGNTEAFF.

This clone was seen just once. This chain links TRBV7-2 with TRBJ1-1, with 7 bases lining up with TRBD1. The V gene end was trimmed by 5 bases and the J gene end by 8 bases; junction bases not matched to a gene: 11. The germline CDR1 and CDR2 sequences are SGHTA and FQGNSA. The CDR3 length is 14 residues. The CDR3 reads CASSRGGGQYEAFF. CDR3 bases: TGTGCCAGCAGCAGAGGGGGCGGTCAGTACGAAGCTTTCTTT.

The CDR3, as DNA: TGTGCCAGCAGCTTATCCGCGACAGAGCAAAACATTCAGTACTTC. Translating it yields CASSLSATEQNIQYF. The gene calls are TRBV7-6 and TRBJ2-4; D might be TRBD1 (5 bases). CDR3 length: 15 amino acids. With 2 bases removed from V and 5 bases from J, the gap between germline ends came to 13 bases. The germline gives CDR1 SGHVS, CDR2 FNYEAQ.

In this sample, this clone turned up a few times. V and J are TRBV11-2 and TRBJ1-2; D is possibly TRBD1 (6 bases). V lost 0 bases and J lost 3, with 14 bases in between. CDR3 length: 16 residues. Germline V gives CDR1 SGHAT, CDR2 FQNNGV. CDR3 sequence reads: CASSLDSRGADYGYTF. CDR3 nucleotide sequence: TGTGCCAGCAGCTTAGACTCTCGGGGGGCGGACTATGGCTACACCTTC.

This chain connects TRBV5-1 to TRBJ1-6; 9 bases agree with TRBD1. The junction had 5 bases not matched to a gene; V was cut back by 4 bases and J by 6 bases. The CDR3 extends over 15 amino acids. CDR1 SGHRS and CDR2 YFSETQ come from the germline V gene. The DNA of the CDR3 is TGCGCCAGCAGCCAACGACAGGGGGTTAATTCACCCCTCCACTTT. Translating gives CASSQRQGVNSPLHF.

J is TRBJ2-5 and V is TRBV7-9; D gene unclear. V was shortened by 8 bases and J by 1 base, with 11 bases between the two germline ends. Germline assignment: CDR1 SEHNR and CDR2 FQNEAQ (reference sequence). The CDR3 runs 13 residues. Written as DNA, the CDR3 is TGTGCCAGCGAAAAGAGGTCCCAAGAGACCCAGTACTTC. Translating gives CASEKRSQETQYF.

The genes are TRBV7-2 and TRBJ1-1; 7 nucleotides align to TRBD1. The ends lost 3 bases at V and 3 bases at J; junction bases unmatched: 4. The germline gives CDR1 SGHTA, CDR2 FQGNSA. The CDR3 covers 14 residues. CDR3 region: CASSFLGQHTEAFF. The CDR3 DNA sequence: TGTGCCAGCAGCTTCCTGGGACAGCACACTGAAGCTTTCTTT.